This T cell receptor beta chain was documented in a study of blood T cell repertoires in COVID-19. The repertoire was sequenced with immunoSEQ multiplex PCR; TCRdb's copy has only in-frame clones and lacks some. Here the sample spans approximately 52,000 clones, 75% to 90% being singletons. Trimming removed 6 bases at V and 0 bases at J, with 9 bases between. Looked up from germline, CDR1 is MGHDK and CDR2 is SYGVNS. The CDR3 has 14 residues. The specimen sequenced was peripheral blood. This chain joins TRBV25-1 and TRBJ1-5; D remains unclear. The sequence derives from a man in his sixties with acute or convalescent COVID-19. The CDR3 region has the DNA TGTGCCAGCAGACAAGGAGGTAGCAATCAGCCCCAGCATTTT. It encodes CASRQGGSNQPQHF.